This is a list of T cell receptor beta chains from one sample in a study of blood T cell repertoires in COVID-19. The repertoire was sequenced with immunoSEQ multiplex PCR; TCRdb's copy has only in-frame clones and lacks some. Among about 140,000 clones, roughly 84% were seen once, and the ten largest hold approximately 9%. The material sequenced was peripheral blood. These receptors were taken from a man aged 30 to 39 with COVID-19, enrolled during active disease. Both conserved end residues are part of each CDR3. A D gene is named only where the DNA matches it firmly. Part of the rows lack a size; the others show once, few, many or a class for expanded clones.

v_gene,abundance,j_gene,d_gene,CDR3aa,CDR3nt
TRBV7-8,-,TRBJ2-7,TRBD2,CASSLGTSGRHEQYF,TGTGCCAGCAGCTTGGGGACTAGCGGGAGGCACGAGCAGTACTTC
TRBV10-2,-,TRBJ2-1,TRBD2,CASRLNSGILDDEQFF,TGCGCCAGCAGGCTGAATAGCGGGATATTGGACGATGAGCAGTTCTTC
TRBV4-1,-,TRBJ2-7,-,CASSGGGGRGPSYEQYF,TGCGCCAGCAGCGGCGGAGGAGGGCGCGGCCCTTCCTACGAGCAGTACTTC
TRBV15,-,TRBJ2-7,TRBD1,CATSRDRTGVDEQYF,TGTGCCACCAGCAGAGATCGAACAGGGGTGGACGAGCAGTACTTC
TRBV2,-,TRBJ2-1,-,CASSAEDLQFF,TGTGCCAGCAGTGCGGAGGACTTACAGTTCTTC
TRBV5-5,-,TRBJ1-2,-,CASSLGPRVGVYGYTF,TGTGCCAGCAGCTTGGGACCCAGGGTTGGGGTCTATGGCTACACCTTC
TRBV5-1,-,TRBJ2-2,TRBD1,CASSATGGAVTGELFF,TGCGCCAGCAGCGCTACAGGGGGCGCGGTGACCGGGGAGCTGTTTTTT
TRBV6-5,once,TRBJ2-7,TRBD2,CASSNGASGSYEQYF,TGTGCCAGCAGCAACGGGGCTAGCGGGAGCTACGAGCAGTACTTC
TRBV30,-,TRBJ1-5,TRBD1,CAWGNTGTGTNQPQHF,TGTGCCTGGGGAAACACCGGGACAGGGACCAATCAGCCCCAGCATTTT
TRBV6-5,-,TRBJ2-1,TRBD2,CASSSGLAPGGEQFF,TGTGCCAGCAGTTCTGGACTAGCGCCAGGGGGTGAGCAGTTCTTC
TRBV19,-,TRBJ2-4,-,CASSISGLNIQYF,TGTGCCAGTAGTATATCAGGGTTGAACATTCAGTACTTC
TRBV4-1,once,TRBJ2-7,-,CASSQLDSRGHLVTYEQYF,TGCGCCAGCAGCCAACTGGACTCCCGGGGACACCTAGTGACCTACGAGCAGTACTTC
TRBV28,once,TRBJ1-5,TRBD1,CASRSHRGRGNQPQHF,TGTGCCAGCAGGTCTCACAGGGGGCGGGGCAATCAGCCCCAGCATTTT
TRBV9,-,TRBJ2-3,-,CASSTVSRGTDTQYF,TGTGCCAGCAGCACGGTCTCTAGAGGGACAGATACGCAGTATTTT
TRBV7-9,-,TRBJ2-2,-,CASSSLRGGELFF,TGTGCCAGCAGCTCCCTTAGGGGCGGGGAGCTGTTTTTT
TRBV18,-,TRBJ1-5,-,CASSPVATGGSNQPQHF,TGTGCCAGCTCACCAGTGGCAACGGGGGGCAGCAATCAGCCCCAGCATTTT
TRBV19,-,TRBJ2-2,-,CASSITRGGTGELFF,TGTGCCAGTAGTATAACTCGCGGAGGGACCGGGGAGCTGTTTTTT
TRBV27,few,TRBJ1-2,-,CASSLQGNYGYTF,TGTGCCAGCAGTTTACAGGGGAACTATGGCTACACCTTC
TRBV3-1/TRBV3-2,-,TRBJ1-5,-,CASSLANQPQHF,TGTGCCAGCAGTCTAGCCAATCAGCCCCAGCATTTT
TRBV6-6,-,TRBJ2-7,-,CASTQQGPGYEQYF,TGTGCCAGCACTCAACAAGGGCCAGGGTACGAGCAGTACTTC
TRBV27,-,TRBJ1-3,-,CASSLSGGPGNTIYF,TGTGCCAGCAGTTTATCGGGAGGGCCTGGAAACACCATATATTTT
TRBV6-5,-,TRBJ1-2,TRBD1,CASSYLLPGTGEGYTF,TGTGCCAGCAGTTACCTACTCCCTGGGACAGGGGAGGGCTACACCTTC
TRBV7-6,-,TRBJ1-5,-,CASSARGGHQPQHF,TGTGCCAGCAGCGCCCGCGGGGGGCATCAGCCCCAGCATTTT
TRBV21-1,few,TRBJ2-7,-,CASSKIRPTGSTYEQYF,TGTGCCAGCAGCAAAATCCGACCGACAGGGTCCACCTACGAGCAGTACTTC
TRBV27,-,TRBJ1-2,TRBD1,CASRKDRVGNYGYTF,TGTGCCAGCAGGAAGGACAGGGTGGGGAACTATGGCTACACCTTC
TRBV9,few,TRBJ1-5,-,CASSTGGTPNQPQHF,TGTGCCAGCAGCACGGGGGGCACACCCAATCAGCCCCAGCATTTT
TRBV7-8,once,TRBJ2-1,TRBD2,CASRLAREAPEQFF,TGTGCCAGCAGGTTAGCGCGGGAGGCCCCTGAGCAGTTCTTC
TRBV6-2/TRBV6-3,few,TRBJ2-1,-,CASSISGSDYNEQFF,TGTGCCAGCAGTATAAGCGGGTCCGACTACAATGAGCAGTTCTTC
TRBV4-3,-,TRBJ2-5,-,CASSQGYREETQYF,TGCGCCAGCAGCCAAGGTTACAGGGAAGAGACCCAGTACTTC
TRBV29-1,-,TRBJ2-1,TRBD2,CSVLLAGGPYNEQFF,TGCAGCGTCCTTCTAGCGGGAGGGCCTTACAATGAGCAGTTCTTC
TRBV28,-,TRBJ2-7,TRBD2,CASSPRFLSSGRDEQYF,TGTGCCAGCAGTCCCCGGTTTCTGTCTAGCGGGAGGGACGAGCAGTACTTC
TRBV21-1,-,TRBJ1-2,-,CASSKGGWCDGQGYGYTF,TGTGCCAGCAGCAAAGGGGGTTGGTGCGATGGACAGGGTTATGGCTACACCTTC
TRBV2,-,TRBJ2-7,TRBD2,CASSEGLAGLMKQYF,TGTGCCAGCAGTGAAGGTCTAGCGGGGCTTATGAAGCAGTACTTC
TRBV4-3,once,TRBJ1-2,-,CASSQDSLGDYGYTF,TGCGCCAGCAGCCAAGATTCTCTAGGGGACTATGGCTACACCTTC
TRBV28,-,TRBJ1-5,-,CASRSRGVGGNQPQHF,TGTGCCAGCAGATCTAGGGGTGTCGGAGGCAATCAGCCCCAGCATTTT